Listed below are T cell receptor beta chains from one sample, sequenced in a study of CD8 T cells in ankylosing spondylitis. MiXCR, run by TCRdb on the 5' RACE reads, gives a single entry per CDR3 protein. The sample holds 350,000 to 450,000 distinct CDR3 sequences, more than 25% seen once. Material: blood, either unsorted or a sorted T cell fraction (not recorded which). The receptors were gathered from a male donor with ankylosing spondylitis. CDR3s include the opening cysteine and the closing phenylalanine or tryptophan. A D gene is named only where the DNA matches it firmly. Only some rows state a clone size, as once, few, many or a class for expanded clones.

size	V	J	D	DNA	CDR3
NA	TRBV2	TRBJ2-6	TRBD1	TGTGCCAGCGGAAAACAGGGGGCTGGGGCCAACGTCCTGACTTTC	CASGKQGAGANVLTF
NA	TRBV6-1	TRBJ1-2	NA	TGTGCCAGCAGCCGACTAGGGCCGAAGGACTATGGCTACACCTTC	CASSRLGPKDYGYTF
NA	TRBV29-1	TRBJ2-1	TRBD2	TGCAGCGTTACTAGCGGGAGAGGCTACAATGAGCAGTTCTTC	CSVTSGRGYNEQFF
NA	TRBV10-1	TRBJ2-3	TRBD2	TGCGCCAGCAGTGACGGACTAGCGGGAGCCACAGATACGCAGTATTTT	CASSDGLAGATDTQYF
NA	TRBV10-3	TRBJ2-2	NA	TGTGCCATCAAGCCGGGAACGAACACCGGGGAGCTGTTTTTT	CAIKPGTNTGELFF
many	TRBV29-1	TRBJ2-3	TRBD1	TGCAGCATGACAGGGCACACAGATACGCAGTATTTT	CSMTGHTDTQYF
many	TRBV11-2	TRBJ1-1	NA	TGTGCCAGCAGCTTAGGGTTCGCTGAAGCTTTCTTT	CASSLGFAEAFF
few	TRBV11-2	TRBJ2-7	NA	TGTGCCAGCAGCTTAGATTCCGGGAGCTCCTACGAGCAGTACTTC	CASSLDSGSSYEQYF
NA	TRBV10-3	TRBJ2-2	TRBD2	TGTGCCATCAGTGAGCTAGCGGGAGGATTAAACACCGGGGAGCTGTTTTTT	CAISELAGGLNTGELFF
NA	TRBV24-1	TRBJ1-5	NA	TGTGCCACCAGTGGACTTTCGTTAGGAAGCAATCAGCCCCAGCATTTT	CATSGLSLGSNQPQHF
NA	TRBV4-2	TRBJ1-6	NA	TGTGCCAGCAGCCAAGATATAGTGGGGGGGTCACCCCTCCACTTT	CASSQDIVGGSPLHF
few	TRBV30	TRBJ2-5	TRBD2	TGTGCCTGCACCGGGACTAGCGCTCAAGAGACCCAGTACTTC	CACTGTSAQETQYF
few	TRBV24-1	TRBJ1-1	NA	TGTGCCACCAGAAGACAGGCGAACACTGAAGCTTTCTTT	CATRRQANTEAFF
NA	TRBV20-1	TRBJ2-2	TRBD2	TGCAGTGCTGAGGGACTAGCGGGAGCGAACACCGGGGAGCTGTTTTTT	CSAEGLAGANTGELFF
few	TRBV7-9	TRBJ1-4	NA	TGTGCCAGCAGCTCTTTTGGGACGGCTAATGAAAAACTGTTTTTT	CASSSFGTANEKLFF
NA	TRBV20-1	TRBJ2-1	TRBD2	TGCAGTGCTGAGGGTAGCGGGAGGCCGGGGTCCTACAATGAGCAGTTCTTC	CSAEGSGRPGSYNEQFF
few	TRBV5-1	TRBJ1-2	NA	TGCGCCAGCAGCTTGGATTCGGTGTTAGAGGGACCCCCTGTCGGGTACGGTGGCTACACCTTC	CASSLDSVLEGPPVGYGGYTF
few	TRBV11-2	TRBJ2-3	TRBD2	TGTGCCAGCAGCGCGACTAGCGGGAGGTTCGCAGATACGCAGTATTTT	CASSATSGRFADTQYF